The 22 T cell receptor beta chains below were found in one sample sequenced in a study of cytotoxic CD8 clonotypes in ibrutinib-treated CLL (dated by TCRdb to the early 2020s). Libraries were prepared through the immunoSEQ multiplex PCR assay. The source is immuneACCESS, and TCRdb retained only in-frame sequences with V and J called. Part of the clones is not carried over; for the studies checked, unresolved V genes explain less than half of this, and the remainder is unexplained. This sample gives around 150,000 clones in total; more than 75% of them show up just once. 2% to 2.5% of the sample belongs to the ten largest clones. The time point label for this specimen denotes: approximately eleven months on ibrutinib. Sequenced here: PBMCs, sampled after 12 months of ibrutinib treatment. These receptors all come from a human donor with chronic lymphocytic leukemia.

The chain recombines TRBV7-2 with TRBJ2-5; D unresolved. CDR1 is SGHTA and CDR2 is FQGNSA in the germline V gene. Deletions cut 2 bases from V and 3 bases from J, with 4 bases between. CDR3 length equals 12 residues. The CDR3, as DNA: TGTGCCAGCAGCTTACAGGAAGAGACCCAGTACTTC. As protein: CASSLQEETQYF.

In this sample, this clone turned up once. The chain has TRBV7-6 and TRBJ2-2; 8 nucleotides match TRBD1. Germline assignment: CDR1 SGHVS and CDR2 FNYEAQ. The V segment lost 1 base and the J segment 1 base; nucleotides outside the gene matches: 8. There are 18 residues in the CDR3. The CDR3 region is CASSLEGRRGLNTGELFF. DNA of the CDR3: TGTGCCAGCAGCTTAGAAGGTCGCAGGGGGCTGAACACCGGGGAGCTGTTTTTT.

The genes are TRBV10-3 and TRBJ1-3, with D possibly matching TRBD1 (6 bases). Germline values: CDR1 ENHRY, CDR2 SYGVKD. V lost 5 bases and J lost 2, with 13 bases in between. CDR3 length equals 15 residues. CDR3 sequence (DNA): TGTGCCATCAGTCCTACAGGGAGAACTGGAAACACCATATATTTT. Protein sequence: CAISPTGRTGNTIYF.

This clone was picked up a small number of times. This CDR3 is CASSWAGRHYEQYF. Written as DNA, the CDR3 is TGCGCCAGCAGCTGGGCTGGGCGGCACTACGAGCAGTACTTC. This rearrangement joins TRBV5-1 to TRBJ2-7; D unresolved. Trimming shortened V by 3 bases and J by 3 bases, and 13 bases separated the two germline ends. CDR1 is SGHRS, CDR2 YFSETQ, per germline. The CDR3 spans 14 residues.

The V call is TRBV6-5, the J call TRBJ1-1; TRBD1 is a possible D gene (5 bases). The CDR3 contains 15 residues. Trimming took off 0 bases at V and 2 bases at J, with 10 bases between the two ends. Germline-derived CDR1 and CDR2 are MNHEY and SVGAGI. The CDR3 sequence: CASSYSPGSNTEAFF. The DNA for the CDR3 is TGTGCCAGCAGTTACTCCCCAGGGTCCAACACTGAAGCTTTCTTT.

This clone has only a few counts. The chain couples TRBV6-4 to TRBJ2-1; 9 bases are a match to TRBD1. Germline lookup yields CDR1 MRHNA and CDR2 SNTAGT. There are 13 residues in the CDR3. Losses at the gene ends were 6 bases for V and 8 bases for J; bases not matched to a gene: 5. For the CDR3, the DNA is TGTGCCAGCAGCCAGACAGGGGGGCATGAGCAGTTCTTC. Its protein product is CASSQTGGHEQFF.

The V call is TRBV6-5, the J call TRBJ2-7, with no clear D. The germline V and J ends were trimmed by 7 bases and 3 bases, with 7 bases remaining between them. The V gene's germline CDR1 is MNHEY and CDR2 SVGAGI. The CDR3 runs 11 residues. The chain's CDR3 is CASKAVYEQYF. CDR3 nucleotides: TGTGCCAGCAAGGCGGTCTACGAGCAGTACTTC.

J is TRBJ1-1 and V is TRBV27; D unresolved. Germline-derived CDR1 and CDR2 are MNHEY and SMNVEV (reference sequence). Trimming pared 2 bases from V and 0 bases from J, leaving 10 bases between. This CDR3 region has 15 residues. The CDR3 loop reads CASSLSGRLNTEAFF. The CDR3 DNA reads as TGTGCCAGCAGTTTAAGTGGCAGGTTGAACACTGAAGCTTTCTTT.

This clone was seen more than once but under ten times. The genes are TRBV7-2 and TRBJ2-2; 7 bases line up with TRBD1. In germline, CDR1 is SGHTA, CDR2 FQGNSA. This CDR3 is built from 17 residues. V was pared by 2 bases and J by 0 bases, with 6 bases of the junction left unmatched. The CDR3 DNA sequence: TGTGCCAGCAGCTTAAGACAGGGATGGGCGAACACCGGGGAGCTGTTTTTT. Amino acid sequence: CASSLRQGWANTGELFF.

This clone was detected a few times. The chain recombines TRBV18 with TRBJ2-1; D gene unclear. The CDR3 loop spans 15 amino acids. Deletions cut 2 bases from V and 0 bases from J, with 8 bases between. The germline V gene has CDR1 KGHSH and CDR2 LQKENI. In DNA form, the CDR3 reads TGTGCCAGCTCACCATTGGTTCGCTCCTACAATGAGCAGTTCTTC. Protein product: CASSPLVRSYNEQFF.

This chain connects TRBV19 to TRBJ2-7, with D uncertain. The CDR3 is 15 amino acids. Germline CDR1 reads LNHDA; CDR2 reads SQIVND (reference sequence). V was shortened by 4 bases and J by 4 bases, with 17 bases between the two germline ends. The CDR3, as DNA: TGTGCCAGTAGTAATGGCCCAGGAACCGAGTACGAGCAGTACTTC. This sequence encodes CASSNGPGTEYEQYF.

A remark on this clone: Being one base from a much bigger clone, this may be a read error. This sequence joins TRBV7-9 and TRBJ2-1; D is unresolved. This CDR3 contains 15 residues. Germline lookup yields CDR1 SEHNR and CDR2 FQNEAQ (reference sequence). V gave up 3 bases and J gave up 0 bases, with 9 bases separating them. This CDR3 reads CASSFSRSSYNEQFF. For the CDR3, the DNA is TGTGCCAGCAGCTTTAGCAGGAGCTCCTACAATGAGCAGTTCTTC.

This clone was counted many times. This chain connects TRBV28 to TRBJ2-7, with TRBD1 matching over 8 bases. V lost 7 bases to trimming and J lost 5 bases; unmatched junction nucleotides: 10. This CDR3 is 14 amino acids long. Looked up from germline, CDR1 is MDHEN and CDR2 is SYDVKM. DNA of the CDR3: TGTGCCAGCACCCCACTTCAGGGGGCCAACGAGCAGTACTTC. It specifies CASTPLQGANEQYF.

CDR3 sequence: CASSSTGYTEAFF. The CDR3 bases are TGTGCCAGCAGTTCAACGGGGTACACTGAAGCTTTCTTT. The genes are TRBV6-5 and TRBJ1-1; D gene ambiguous. Germline loops: CDR1 MNHEY, CDR2 SVGAGI. V lost 4 bases and J 3 bases, leaving 9 bases between the germline ends. This CDR3 has 13 amino acids.

The genes are TRBV2 and TRBJ2-3, with D possibly matching TRBD2 (6 bases). Trimming shortened V by 3 bases and J by 5 bases, and 12 bases separated the two germline ends. The CDR3 length is 14 residues. Germline loops: CDR1 SNHLY, CDR2 FYNNEI. The CDR3 spells CASSDRERIDTQYF. CDR3 nucleotide sequence: TGTGCCAGCAGTGACCGGGAGAGGATAGATACGCAGTATTTT.

The rearrangement uses TRBV28 and TRBJ2-7; 8 nucleotides line up with TRBD2. Germline V gene lookup returns CDR1 MDHEN and CDR2 SYDVKM. The CDR3 spans 16 residues. Trimming at V came to 5 bases and at J to 1 base, leaving 10 bases not matched to a gene. The CDR3 DNA reads TGTGCCAGCAGTGGTCTACGGGGGGGCCTTTCCTACGAGCAGTACTTC. Translating it yields CASSGLRGGLSYEQYF.

This clone appeared once. The V and J genes are TRBV5-1 and TRBJ2-7; D possibly matches TRBD1 or TRBD2 (6 bases each). V dropped 4 bases and J dropped 6 bases, with 14 bases sitting between them. The CDR3 extends over 13 amino acids. Per the germline V gene, CDR1 is SGHRS and CDR2 is YFSETQ. The CDR3 protein is CASSPLGGGEQYF. CDR3 DNA sequence: TGCGCCAGCAGCCCCCTGGGGGGCGGCGAGCAGTACTTC.

This clone came up a few times. The rearrangement links TRBV7-2 to TRBJ2-5; D is unresolved. With 2 bases removed from V and 3 bases from J, the gap between germline ends came to 1 base. CDR1 is SGHTA, CDR2 FQGNSA, per germline. The CDR3 is made up of 11 amino acids. CDR3 amino acids: CASSLKETQYF. In DNA, the CDR3 is TGTGCCAGCAGCTTAAAAGAGACCCAGTACTTC. Based on the CDR3 plus reference TRBV7-2 and TRBJ2-5, the full variable domain is GAGVSQSPSNKVTEKGKDVELRCDPISGHTALYWYRQSLGQGLEFLIYFQGNSAPDKSGLPSDRFSAERTGGSVSTLTIQRTQQEDSAVYLCASSLKETQYFGPGTRLLVL.

J is TRBJ2-7 and V is TRBV28; TRBD2 aligns across 11 bases. Germline-derived CDR1 and CDR2 are MDHEN and SYDVKM. The ends lost 5 bases at V and 6 bases at J; junction bases unmatched: 12. The length of the CDR3 is 16 residues. The CDR3 loop reads CASSTPRLLAGAEQYF. CDR3 sequence (DNA): TGTGCCAGCAGTACCCCTCGCTTACTAGCGGGAGCCGAGCAGTACTTC.

V and J are TRBV28 and TRBJ2-7; D unclear. The germline gives CDR1 MDHEN, CDR2 SYDVKM. The CDR3 spans 14 residues. V was clipped by 1 base and J by 2 bases, with 9 bases between them. The CDR3 region is CASSLSGDPYEQYF. The DNA for the CDR3 is TGTGCCAGCAGTTTATCTGGGGATCCCTACGAGCAGTACTTC.

The V call is TRBV11-1, the J call TRBJ1-1; D unresolved. Trimming cost V 1 base and J 5 bases, with 11 bases left between them. CDR1 SGHAT and CDR2 FQDESV come from the germline V gene (reference sequence). There are 14 residues in the CDR3. This chain's CDR3 is CASSLDRLGTEAFF. DNA of the CDR3: TGTGCCAGCAGCTTAGACAGATTGGGAACTGAAGCTTTCTTT.

The CDR3 loop is CASSSQGGTSGNTIYF. CDR3 coding DNA: TGCGCCAGCAGCTCGCAGGGAGGTACTTCTGGAAACACCATATATTTT. The chain links TRBV5-1 to TRBJ1-3; a possible D gene is TRBD1 (5 bases). Trimming pared 3 bases from V and 1 base from J, leaving 14 bases between. Germline V gene data show CDR1 as SGHRS and CDR2 as YFSETQ. The CDR3 consists of 16 residues.